The 31 T cell receptor beta chains given below trace back to one sample, sequenced in a study of T cell responses to AZD1222 COVID-19 vaccine. Here immunoSEQ multiplex PCR was the method, and the copy in TCRdb shows in-frame clones only, minus some. The sample carries approximately 110,000 clones, 88% recorded once. The sequences come from peripheral blood, collected on day 0 of AZD1222 vaccination. The receptors shown here come from an adult in good health.

V usage is TRBV7-8 and J usage is TRBJ2-1; 8 nucleotides line up with TRBD2. With V trimmed by 5 bases and J by 6 bases, 9 bases remained unmatched. The length of the CDR3 is 15 residues. Germline CDR1 and CDR2: SGHVS and FQNEAQ. In nucleotides, the CDR3 is TGTGCCAGCAGCCCACCCGGGACTAGACTCAATGAGCAGTTCTTC. It codes for CASSPPGTRLNEQFF.

J is TRBJ1-2 and V is TRBV15; TRBD1 might be the D (6 bases). This CDR3 contains 16 residues. The V and J ends lost 5 bases and 8 bases respectively, with 24 bases between them. The germline V gene encodes CDR1 LNHNV and CDR2 YYDKDF (reference sequence). CDR3 in amino acids: CATSGSLGPGAGGYTF. The CDR3, as DNA: TGTGCCACCAGCGGCTCTCTGGGTCCGGGGGCAGGCGGCTACACCTTC.

The chain links TRBV7-2 to TRBJ1-5, with D tentatively TRBD1 (6 bases). Germline loops: CDR1 SGHTA, CDR2 FQGNSA. The CDR3 has 14 residues. The ends were cut back, 4 bases at V and 4 bases at J, with 11 bases in the middle. The DNA of the CDR3 is TGTGCCAGCAGCTACAAGGGGGGGAATCAGCCCCAGCATTTT. This encodes CASSYKGGNQPQHF.

This clone appeared a few times. The rearrangement links TRBV5-4 to TRBJ2-1, with 9 bases lining up with TRBD1. Germline CDR1 is SGHNT and CDR2 is YYREEE (reference sequence). Trimming at V came to 4 bases and at J to 3 bases, leaving 5 bases not matched to a gene. The CDR3 is 15 residues long. CDR3 coding DNA: TGTGCCAGCAGCCAGGGACAGGGTATCTACAATGAGCAGTTCTTC. It is translated as CASSQGQGIYNEQFF.

This clone appeared a single time. The chain employs TRBV4-3 and TRBJ1-5; no clear D gene. CDR1 and CDR2 (germline): LGHNA, YSLEER. V lost 1 base to trimming and J lost 5 bases, with 15 bases between them. The CDR3 is made up of 16 amino acids. CDR3 sequence (DNA): TGCGCCAGCAGCCAAGTATACCATTCGGTGGATCAGCCCCAGCATTTT. Translating it yields CASSQVYHSVDQPQHF.

V is TRBV4-1 and J is TRBJ2-5; TRBD2 matches 7 bases. The germline CDR1 and CDR2 sequences are MGHRA and YSYEKL. The CDR3 covers 16 residues. V was clipped by 6 bases and J by 4 bases; unmatched bases: 14. CDR3 protein: CASRPNPSGSSETQYF. CDR3 coding DNA: TGCGCCAGCAGACCTAATCCTAGCGGATCCTCAGAGACCCAGTACTTC.

The CDR3 reads CASSKGRGPNQPQHF. The DNA of the CDR3 is TGTGCCAGCAGCAAGGGCAGGGGGCCGAATCAGCCCCAGCATTTT. This chain joins TRBV28 and TRBJ1-5; 8 bases match TRBD1. Germline CDR1 reads MDHEN; CDR2 reads SYDVKM. The ends lost 6 bases at V and 4 bases at J; junction bases unmatched: 8. The CDR3 sequence is 15 residues long.

The chain employs TRBV21-1 and TRBJ1-2; the D call of TRBD1 is as the table states it, not checked on the DNA. TRBV21-1 is marked as a pseudogene. CDR3 length: 13 amino acids. The CDR3 is CASSKDRQDGYTF. The CDR3 DNA is TGTGCCAGCAGCAAAGATAGACAGGATGGCTACACCTTC.

The gene calls are TRBV5-1 and TRBJ2-3; D unclear. The ends were cut back, 3 bases at V and 2 bases at J, with 13 bases in the middle. This CDR3 comprises 15 residues. CDR1 SGHRS and CDR2 YFSETQ come from the germline V gene. The CDR3 DNA reads TGCGCCAGCAGCTCAATTGGCGAGACCACAGATACGCAGTATTTT. Protein: CASSSIGETTDTQYF.

The chain uses TRBV4-1 and TRBJ2-7; D perhaps matches TRBD2 (6 bases). Trimming pared 1 base from V and 2 bases from J, leaving 15 bases between. CDR1 is MGHRA and CDR2 is YSYEKL in the germline V gene. The CDR3 has 16 amino acids. The DNA for the CDR3 is TGCGCCAGCAGCCAAGGGAGCGGGTTAGGGGCCTACGAGCAGTACTTC. It yields the protein CASSQGSGLGAYEQYF.

This chain joins TRBV6-5 and TRBJ2-7; TRBD1 matches at 7 bases. Germline CDR1 is MNHEY and CDR2 is SVGAGI. The trim removed 4 bases at V and 0 bases at J, leaving 6 bases unmatched. The CDR3 has 15 residues. In DNA form, the CDR3 reads TGTGCCAGCAGTTTCGAGGACAGGAGCTCCTACGAGCAGTACTTC. It codes for CASSFEDRSSYEQYF.

This chain links TRBV3-1 (or the pseudogene TRBV3-2) with TRBJ1-6; tentatively, D is TRBD1 (6 bases). CDR1 and CDR2 (germline): LGHDT, YNNKEL (reference sequence). The CDR3 has 17 amino acids. Trimming cost V 1 base and J 9 bases, with 19 bases left between them. The CDR3 region is CASSQVGTSYGGSPLHF. CDR3 nucleotide sequence: TGTGCCAGCAGCCAAGTGGGGACATCCTATGGCGGTTCACCCCTCCACTTT.

The chain employs TRBV6-2 or TRBV6-3 and TRBJ1-6; no clear D gene. Germline CDR1 is MNHEY and CDR2 is SVGEGT. Deletions cut 3 bases from V and 2 bases from J, with 11 bases between. The CDR3 loop spans 16 amino acids. The CDR3 bases are TGTGCCAGCAGTTATGCCAGCGGGCCCTATAATTCACCCCTCCACTTT. As protein: CASSYASGPYNSPLHF.

With regard to this clone: Additional DNA sequences in this sample encode the identical CDR3. This chain connects TRBV7-9 to TRBJ1-1; a weak D match, TRBD1 (5 bases). This CDR3 spans 13 amino acids. The V gene's germline CDR1 is SEHNR and CDR2 FQNEAQ (reference sequence). V was clipped by 4 bases and J by 2 bases, with 8 bases between them. In DNA, the CDR3 is TGTGCCAGCAGCTCGCAGGGAAACACTGAAGCTTTCTTT. Protein: CASSSQGNTEAFF.

The chain couples TRBV3-1 (or the pseudogene TRBV3-2) to TRBJ2-2; no definite D call. This CDR3 is 12 amino acids long. Trimming cost V 2 bases and J 7 bases, with 5 bases left between them. CDR1 and CDR2 from the germline V gene are LGHDT and YNNKEL (reference sequence). The CDR3 here is CASSQRVGELFF. For the CDR3, the DNA is TGTGCCAGCAGCCAAAGGGTCGGGGAGCTGTTTTTT.

The gene calls are TRBV2 and TRBJ1-6; D remains unclear. From germline, CDR1 is SNHLY and CDR2 FYNNEI. CDR3 length equals 15 residues. Deletions cut 7 bases from V and 0 bases from J, with 10 bases between. The CDR3 DNA follows: TGTGCCAGCAACGTCGGGAGCTCCTATAATTCACCCCTCCACTTT. It yields the protein CASNVGSSYNSPLHF.

The CDR3 sequence is CASSVTGDGSGNTIYF. The CDR3 DNA follows: TGTGCCAGCAGCGTTACGGGCGACGGCTCTGGAAACACCATATATTTT. The chain uses TRBV9 and TRBJ1-3; no clear D gene. The V gene's germline CDR1 is SGDLS and CDR2 YYNGEE. The CDR3 runs 16 residues. V lost 2 bases and J 0 bases, leaving 12 bases between the germline ends. The full variable domain, its missing parts supplied by reference TRBV9 and TRBJ1-3, is DSGVTQTPKHLITATGQRVTLRCSPRSGDLSVYWYQQSLDQGLQFLIQYYNGEERAKGNILERFSAQQFPDLHSELNLSSLELGDSALYFCASSVTGDGSGNTIYFGEGSWLTVV.

This chain uses TRBV4-1 with TRBJ2-7, with D maybe TRBD2 (5 bases). Germline loops: CDR1 MGHRA, CDR2 YSYEKL. Trimming took off 1 base at V and 0 bases at J, with 22 bases between the two ends. CDR3 size: 19 residues. The CDR3 coding sequence is TGCGCCAGCAGCCAAGTTTCAAACCCCGGCGGGTGGAGCTCCTACGAGCAGTACTTC. It encodes CASSQVSNPGGWSSYEQYF.

The genes are TRBV6-5 and TRBJ1-2, with a tentative D call TRBD1 (6 bases). The length of the CDR3 is 14 residues. Germline V lookup: CDR1 MNHEY, CDR2 SVGAGI. V lost 5 bases and J lost 7, with 17 bases in between. The CDR3 sequence: CASSSSGEVPGYTF. CDR3 sequence (DNA): TGTGCCAGCAGTAGCTCAGGGGAAGTTCCTGGCTACACCTTC.

The rearrangement links TRBV19 to TRBJ2-2; perhaps TRBD2 as D (6 bases). The germline CDR1 and CDR2 sequences are LNHDA and SQIVND (reference sequence). This CDR3 is built from 15 residues. The germline V and J ends were trimmed by 4 bases and 0 bases, with 9 bases remaining between them. This CDR3 reads CASSRRGTNTGELFF. CDR3 coding DNA: TGTGCCAGTAGTAGGAGGGGCACGAACACCGGGGAGCTGTTTTTT.

The chain joins TRBV18 to TRBJ2-7; D is tentatively TRBD1 or TRBD2 (5 bases each). With 0 bases removed from V and 7 bases from J, the gap between germline ends came to 16 bases. The CDR3 sequence is 15 residues long. Germline-derived CDR1 and CDR2 are KGHSH and LQKENI. The CDR3, as DNA: TGTGCCAGCTCACCACCGGGGCTTTCGGGACGGGAGCAGTACTTC. Translation: CASSPPGLSGREQYF.

The chain links TRBV9 to TRBJ1-3; 9 bases agree with TRBD1. Germline V lookup: CDR1 SGDLS, CDR2 YYNGEE. The CDR3 is 16 amino acids. The V gene end was trimmed by 3 bases and the J gene end by 0 bases; junction bases not matched to a gene: 4. The CDR3 is CASSEGQGFSGNTIYF. The CDR3 DNA reads as TGTGCCAGCAGCGAGGGACAGGGCTTCTCTGGAAACACCATATATTTT.

This chain connects TRBV12-5 to TRBJ2-1; D possibly uses TRBD1 or TRBD2 (5 bases each). CDR1 LGHNT and CDR2 FRNRAP come from the germline V gene. V dropped 1 base and J dropped 4 bases, with 14 bases sitting between them. The CDR3 sequence is 16 residues long. The CDR3: CASGLDPGTAYNEQFF. The CDR3 DNA reads TGTGCTAGTGGTTTGGATCCGGGGACGGCTTACAATGAGCAGTTCTTC.

V and J are TRBV18 and TRBJ1-3, with 7 bases fitting TRBD1. CDR1 KGHSH and CDR2 LQKENI come from the germline V gene. V lost 6 bases to trimming and J lost 0 bases; unmatched junction nucleotides: 5. The CDR3 runs to 15 residues. This CDR3 reads CASSTGTDSGNTIYF. In DNA, the CDR3 is TGTGCCAGCTCTACCGGGACAGACTCTGGAAACACCATATATTTT.

The table lists this clone with a few counts. This chain joins TRBV29-1 and TRBJ1-2; weak D call: TRBD1 (6 bases). The CDR3 is 11 amino acids. CDR1 and CDR2 (germline): SQVTM, ANQGSEA. The CDR3 DNA is TGCAGAGTGTGGGCAGGGGACGGCTACACCTTC. It encodes CRVWAGDGYTF.

This chain connects TRBV19 to TRBJ1-2; maybe TRBD1 (5 bases). This CDR3 contains 14 residues. Germline CDR1 LNHDA, CDR2 SQIVND (reference sequence). Trimming left V 6 bases short and J 2 bases short, with 13 bases between. The CDR3 loop is CASREVGTNYGYTF. The CDR3 bases are TGTGCCAGTAGGGAAGTGGGGACGAACTATGGCTACACCTTC.

The rearrangement joins TRBV27 to TRBJ1-6, with D unclear. The germline gives CDR1 MNHEY, CDR2 SMNVEV (reference sequence). The CDR3 has 15 amino acids. With 6 bases removed from V and 1 base from J, the gap between germline ends came to 10 bases. The CDR3 sequence is CASSRDTSYNSPLHF. CDR3 bases: TGTGCCAGCAGCCGCGACACTTCCTATAATTCACCCCTCCACTTT.

This chain joins TRBV6-6 and TRBJ2-7; TRBD2 might be the D (5 bases). Looked up from germline, CDR1 is MNHNY and CDR2 is SVGAGI (reference sequence). With 5 bases removed from V and 0 bases from J, the gap between germline ends came to 17 bases. CDR3 size: 16 residues. CDR3 bases: TGTGCCAGCAGTCGTAGACTAATCAAGAGCTCCTACGAGCAGTACTTC. Translating gives CASSRRLIKSSYEQYF.

This chain uses TRBV4-2 with TRBJ2-2; D gene unclear. Germline V gene sequence: CDR1 LGHNA, CDR2 YNFKEQ. The CDR3 is 17 residues long. The V gene lost 6 bases and the J gene lost 0 bases, with 17 bases spanning the gap. Here the CDR3 reads CASSPSSGVTNTGELFF. The CDR3 bases are TGTGCCAGCAGTCCCTCCTCCGGCGTTACGAACACCGGGGAGCTGTTTTTT.

V is TRBV11-2 and J is TRBJ2-6, with D possibly TRBD2 on 5 matching bases. CDR1 is SGHAT, CDR2 FQNNGV, per germline. This CDR3 is built from 15 residues. V was cut by 5 bases and J by 0 bases, with 8 bases left in between. CDR3 amino acids: CASSQDSSGANVLTF. Here the CDR3 DNA reads TGTGCCAGCAGCCAGGACTCCTCTGGGGCCAACGTCCTGACTTTC.

This clone was counted only a few times. This sequence joins TRBV3-1 (or the pseudogene TRBV3-2) and TRBJ2-7; TRBD2 aligns across 14 bases. The CDR3 extends over 16 amino acids. Trimming cost V 1 base and J 5 bases; bases outside gene matches: 4. Germline CDR1 and CDR2: LGHDT and YNNKEL (reference sequence). The CDR3 DNA sequence: TGTGCCAGCAGCCAAGGTAGGACTAGCGGGGGGAACGAGCAGTACTTC. Translation gives CASSQGRTSGGNEQYF.